The 12 T cell receptor beta chains below come from one sample, sequenced in a study of T cell changes during pregnancy in multiple sclerosis. This table comes from immunoSEQ multiplex PCR, and its TCRdb copy is limited to in-frame clones, with some not included. The sample contains around 54,000 clones, around 90% of which appear only once. The input for sequencing was CD4+ T cells from peripheral blood mononuclear cells, taken after pregnancy. Receptor source: a female donor in good health, enrolled as a control in a pregnancy study.

CDR3 loop: CASSLSTDGENTEAFF. CDR3 sequence (DNA): TGTGCCAGCAGTTTATCGACGGACGGGGAGAACACTGAAGCTTTCTTT. The rearrangement joins TRBV27 to TRBJ1-1; D not resolved. Germline loops: CDR1 MNHEY, CDR2 SMNVEV (reference sequence). V lost 0 bases and J 1 base, leaving 12 bases between the germline ends. The CDR3 contains 16 residues.

The V and J genes are TRBV13 and TRBJ2-3; perhaps TRBD1 as D (6 bases). The CDR3 sequence is 15 residues long. The germline V gene has CDR1 PRHDT and CDR2 FYEKMQ (reference sequence). Trimming took off 6 bases at V and 0 bases at J, with 13 bases between the two ends. The CDR3 loop reads CASRDRLSSTDTQYF. CDR3 DNA sequence: TGTGCCAGCAGAGACAGGCTCTCTAGCACAGATACGCAGTATTTT.

This chain links TRBV6-6 with TRBJ1-5; D may be TRBD1 (6 bases). V shed 4 bases and J shed 6 bases, with 13 bases lying between them. Per the germline V gene, CDR1 is MNHNY and CDR2 is SVGAGI (reference sequence). The length of the CDR3 is 14 residues. Here the CDR3 reads CASSWQGTGQPQHF. DNA of the CDR3: TGTGCCAGCAGTTGGCAGGGGACGGGTCAGCCCCAGCATTTT.

The J gene is TRBJ2-1, the V gene TRBV2, with 11 positions matching TRBD2. The CDR3 loop spans 14 amino acids. Trimming removed 8 bases from V and 9 bases from J; junction bases left unmatched: 9. Germline values: CDR1 SNHLY, CDR2 FYNNEI. CDR3: CASQTSGVSVEQFF. The CDR3 DNA reads as TGTGCCAGCCAGACTAGCGGGGTCTCGGTTGAGCAGTTCTTC. Full variable domain (outside the CDR3, taken from reference TRBV2 and TRBJ2-1): EPEVTQTPSHQVTQMGQEVILRCVPISNHLYFYWYRQILGQKVEFLVSFYNNEISEKSEIFDDQFSVERPDGSNFTLKIRSTKLEDSAMYFCASQTSGVSVEQFFGPGTRLTVL.

The chain links TRBV18 to TRBJ2-7; 8 positions match TRBD1. This CDR3 comprises 13 residues. The germline gives CDR1 KGHSH, CDR2 LQKENI. The V gene end was trimmed by 4 bases and the J gene end by 3 bases; junction bases not matched to a gene: 2. CDR3 amino acids: CASSQGQGYEQYF. The CDR3 coding sequence is TGTGCCAGCTCACAAGGACAGGGCTACGAGCAGTACTTC.

J is TRBJ2-3 and V is TRBV11-2; TRBD1 is a possible D gene (8 bases). Germline V gives CDR1 SGHAT, CDR2 FQNNGV. The length of the CDR3 is 16 residues. V was cut by 5 bases and J by 1 base, with 16 bases left in between. Written as DNA, the CDR3 is TGTGCCAGCAGCCTGGGACAGGCGGGGGGCACAGATACGCAGTATTTT. Translating gives CASSLGQAGGTDTQYF. The full variable domain, its missing parts supplied by reference TRBV11-2 and TRBJ2-3, is EAGVAQSPRYKIIEKRQSVAFWCNPISGHATLYWYQQILGQGPKLLIQFQNNGVVDDSQLPKDRFSAERLKGVDSTLKIQPAKLEDSAVYLCASSLGQAGGTDTQYFGPGTRLTVL.

The chain joins TRBV6-1 to TRBJ2-1, with D maybe TRBD2 (5 bases). This CDR3 has 13 amino acids. Germline-derived CDR1 and CDR2 are MNHNS and SASEGT. The V end was cut by 3 bases, the J end by 9 bases, with 12 bases between. The CDR3 region has the DNA TGTGCCAGCAGTGATAGCGATGAGGGTGAGCAGTTCTTC. Protein: CASSDSDEGEQFF.

This sequence joins TRBV5-1 and TRBJ2-7; 7 bases are shared with TRBD1. Germline CDR1 and CDR2: SGHRS and YFSETQ. This CDR3 has 15 amino acids. V lost 1 base, J lost 2 bases, and 6 bases stayed unmatched. CDR3 DNA sequence: TGCGCCAGCAGCTTGAACCGGGACAGCGCCTACGAGCAGTACTTC. This translates into CASSLNRDSAYEQYF. Together with reference TRBV5-1 and TRBJ2-7, the CDR3 gives the full variable domain: KAGVTQTPRYLIKTRGQQVTLSCSPISGHRSVSWYQQTPGQGLQFLFEYFSETQRNKGNFPGRFSGRQFSNSRSEMNVSTLELGDSALYLCASSLNRDSAYEQYFGPGTRLTVT.

In this sample, this clone turned up once. V gene TRBV18 combines with J gene TRBJ2-7; TRBD1 matches at 10 bases. Trimming cost V 4 bases and J 4 bases; bases outside gene matches: 1. CDR3 length: 13 amino acids. CDR1 KGHSH and CDR2 LQKENI come from the germline V gene. The CDR3 region has the DNA TGTGCCAGCTCACGGGACAGGGGATACGAGCAGTACTTC. It yields the protein CASSRDRGYEQYF.

The rearrangement joins TRBV7-8 to TRBJ2-1; a weak D match, TRBD2 (5 bases). This CDR3 is 14 amino acids long. Trimming shortened V by 1 base and J by 8 bases, and 12 bases separated the two germline ends. CDR1 and CDR2 from the germline V gene are SGHVS and FQNEAQ. This CDR3 is CASSLDPGIDEQFF. The CDR3 DNA follows: TGTGCCAGCAGCTTAGACCCGGGAATTGATGAGCAGTTCTTC.

This clone appeared a single time. The J gene is TRBJ1-1, the V gene TRBV14; 8 bases align to TRBD1. This CDR3 has 15 residues. Per germline, CDR1 SGHDN and CDR2 FVKESK. J was trimmed by 3 bases and V by 2 bases; bases with no gene match: 5. DNA of the CDR3: TGTGCCAGCAGCCAACGGACAGGGCGGGACACTGAAGCTTTCTTT. Translated: CASSQRTGRDTEAFF.

This clone has just one count. The chain uses TRBV7-2 and TRBJ2-3, with TRBD2 identical over 10 bases. CDR1 and CDR2 (germline): SGHTA, FQGNSA. The CDR3 contains 16 residues. The V segment lost 2 bases and the J segment 2 bases; nucleotides outside the gene matches: 4. This CDR3 reads CASSLLGTSVTDTQYF. Here the CDR3 DNA reads TGTGCCAGCAGCTTATTGGGGACTAGCGTCACAGATACGCAGTATTTT.